The 30 T cell receptor beta chains below were found in one sample sequenced in a study of cytomegalovirus exposure and HLA in healthy donors. The PCR made use of 60 Vbeta and 13 Jbeta primers. Only in-frame clones appear in the TCRdb table, and some are missing; sequencing was by immunoSEQ multiplex PCR. The sample includes about 190,000 clones, approximately 80% seen only once; the top ten take about 1.7%. Source material: PBMCs. The source of these receptors is a woman between 18 and 29 years old in good health and CMV-seronegative.

The V gene is TRBV30, the J gene TRBJ2-7, with 8 bases matching TRBD2. The germline V gene has CDR1 GTSNPN and CDR2 SVGIG (reference sequence). V dropped 2 bases and J dropped 3; count of bases not matched to a gene: 3. The CDR3 covers 13 residues. The chain's CDR3 is CAWSLAGGYEQYF. CDR3 bases: TGTGCCTGGAGTTTGGCGGGAGGCTACGAGCAGTACTTC.

V usage is TRBV10-1 and J usage is TRBJ1-3, with 7 bases aligning to TRBD1. V gave up 6 bases and J gave up 11 bases; unmatched junction bases: 7. Germline CDR1 and CDR2: WNHNN and SYGVQD (reference sequence). CDR3 length: 12 amino acids. The CDR3 DNA reads TGCGCCAGCAGACCAGGGGGGCTCGCCATATATTTT. Translated: CASRPGGLAIYF.

CDR3 sequence reads: CASSPQGNTEAFF. The CDR3 DNA follows: TGTGCCAGCAGTCCCCAGGGGAACACTGAAGCTTTCTTT. The chain uses TRBV28 and TRBJ1-1, with D tentatively TRBD1 (5 bases). Germline-derived CDR1 and CDR2 are MDHEN and SYDVKM. Trimming pared 5 bases from V and 1 base from J, leaving 8 bases between. The CDR3 runs to 13 residues.

The V call is TRBV30, the J call TRBJ2-1; D is perhaps TRBD1 (5 bases). Germline CDR1 reads GTSNPN; CDR2 reads SVGIG (reference sequence). V was shortened by 1 base and J by 4 bases, with 8 bases between the two germline ends. This CDR3 comprises 13 residues. The DNA for the CDR3 is TGTGCCTGGAGTGGAACAGGTTACAATGAGCAGTTCTTC. Its protein product is CAWSGTGYNEQFF.

This clone was counted a few times. The chain joins TRBV2 to TRBJ2-7; a possible D gene is TRBD1 (5 bases). This CDR3 is 11 amino acids long. Germline assignment: CDR1 SNHLY and CDR2 FYNNEI. CDR3 region: CAGGRDYEQYV. CDR3 nucleotide sequence: TGTGCTGGCGGCAGGGATTACGAGCAGTACGTC.

The chain couples TRBV6-6 to TRBJ1-5; D perhaps matches TRBD1 (5 bases). Trimming took 0 bases from V and 1 from J, leaving 10 bases between them. There are 16 residues in the CDR3. The germline V gene encodes CDR1 MNHNY and CDR2 SVGAGI (reference sequence). DNA for the CDR3: TGTGCCAGCAGTTACTCCCCGGGGGTAAGCAATCAGCCCCAGCATTTT. It yields the protein CASSYSPGVSNQPQHF.

The chain couples TRBV13 to TRBJ2-3; unclear D gene. The CDR3 loop spans 13 amino acids. Trimming removed 1 base at V and 9 bases at J, with 11 bases between. CDR1 PRHDT and CDR2 FYEKMQ come from the germline V gene (reference sequence). CDR3 sequence: CASSLAPEETQYF. In DNA form, the CDR3 reads TGTGCCAGCAGCTTAGCTCCCGAAGAGACGCAGTATTTT.

The J gene is TRBJ2-7, the V gene TRBV15, with TRBD2 identical over 7 bases. V lost 1 base, J lost 6 bases, and 6 bases stayed unmatched. The CDR3 length is 14 residues. The germline CDR1 and CDR2 sequences are LNHNV and YYDKDF (reference sequence). As DNA, the CDR3 is TGTGCCACCAGCAGAGGGGGACTAAGGGCCGAGCAGTACTTC. The encoded protein is CATSRGGLRAEQYF.

The J gene is TRBJ2-5, the V gene TRBV5-1, with TRBD2 identical over 14 bases. This CDR3 region has 16 residues. V shed 4 bases and J 7 bases; nucleotides not matched to a gene: 9. Germline V lookup: CDR1 SGHRS, CDR2 YFSETQ. The CDR3 DNA reads as TGCGCCAGCAGCGGCGGACTAGCGGGAGGAGGGGGGACCCAGTACTTC. It specifies CASSGGLAGGGGTQYF.

The chain has TRBV5-4 and TRBJ2-2; 8 positions agree with TRBD1. The CDR3 spans 17 residues. Trimming cost V 0 bases and J 4 bases; bases outside gene matches: 8. Germline CDR1 reads SGHNT; CDR2 reads YYREEE (reference sequence). This chain's CDR3 is CASSLVFQGAVTGELFF. CDR3 coding DNA: TGTGCCAGCAGCTTGGTTTTTCAGGGGGCGGTCACCGGGGAGCTGTTTTTT.

This rearrangement joins TRBV25-1 to TRBJ2-1; TRBD1 agrees at 7 bases. Unmatched junction bases numbered 3, after V lost 7 bases and J lost 0 bases. The germline V gene has CDR1 MGHDK and CDR2 SYGVNS. The CDR3 length is 14 residues. The CDR3 region has the DNA TGTGCCAGCAAGGGGGCTAGCTCCTACAATGAGCAGTTCTTC. This sequence encodes CASKGASSYNEQFF.

The chain couples TRBV11-2 to TRBJ1-2; possible D gene TRBD1, 6 bases. The CDR3 is made up of 17 amino acids. Trimming left V 1 base short and J 3 bases short, with 18 bases between. Germline values: CDR1 SGHAT, CDR2 FQNNGV. Written as DNA, the CDR3 is TGTGCCAGCAGCTTAGCTGGACAGAGCTTTAAATACTATGGCTACACCTTC. Its translation is CASSLAGQSFKYYGYTF.

The rearrangement links TRBV6-5 to TRBJ2-2; possibly TRBD1 for D (5 bases). Trimming stripped 7 bases from V and 1 base from J, with 7 bases between. Germline CDR1 reads MNHEY; CDR2 reads SVGAGI. This CDR3 contains 13 residues. In DNA form, the CDR3 reads TGTGCCAGCATCCAGGGGAACACCGGGGAGCTGTTTTTT. It encodes CASIQGNTGELFF.

CDR3 amino acids: CASSSKPGTGSYEQYF. CDR3 DNA sequence: TGTGCCAGCAGCTCGAAACCTGGGACAGGATCCTACGAGCAGTACTTC. The chain carries TRBV7-9 and TRBJ2-7; 8 bases map to TRBD1. The ends lost 4 bases at V and 1 base at J; junction bases unmatched: 9. Germline assignment: CDR1 SEHNR and CDR2 FQNEAQ (reference sequence). The CDR3 totals 16 residues.

In regard to this clone: The identical CDR3 is also encoded by other nucleotide sequences in the sample. V gene TRBV27 combines with J gene TRBJ1-5, with 11 bases identical to TRBD1. The CDR3 is 15 residues long. The V gene's germline CDR1 is MNHEY and CDR2 SMNVEV (reference sequence). After removal of 6 bases from V and 4 bases from J, the junction contained 5 bases not matched to a gene. In DNA, the CDR3 is TGTGCCAGCAGCCTCGGGACAGGGGGGAATCAGCCCCAGCATTTT. Translating gives CASSLGTGGNQPQHF.

This clone has only a few counts. CDR3: CARTGGEQYV. CDR3 nucleotides: TGTGCCAGAACAGGGGGCGAGCAGTACGTC. This chain links TRBV21-1 with TRBJ2-7; TRBD1, the D gene given by the table, was not confirmed from the DNA. TRBV21-1 is annotated as a pseudogene. The CDR3 loop spans 10 amino acids.

The chain is built from TRBV19 and TRBJ1-5, with D perhaps TRBD1 (5 bases). The CDR3 consists of 15 residues. Per germline, CDR1 LNHDA and CDR2 SQIVND (reference sequence). Trimming removed 0 bases at V and 4 bases at J, with 10 bases between. This CDR3 is CASSIDRDFNQPQHF. CDR3 DNA sequence: TGTGCCAGTAGTATAGACAGGGACTTTAATCAGCCCCAGCATTTT.

The rearrangement joins TRBV19 to TRBJ1-5; 10 nucleotides line up with TRBD1. Trimming took 3 bases from V and 1 from J; bases not matched to a gene: 3. Germline CDR1 LNHDA, CDR2 SQIVND (reference sequence). CDR3 size: 16 residues. CDR3 residues: CASSMTGGRSNQPQHF. CDR3 sequence (DNA): TGTGCCAGTAGTATGACAGGGGGCAGGAGCAATCAGCCCCAGCATTTT.

V is TRBV7-2 and J is TRBJ2-3; TRBD2 agrees at 7 bases. Germline assignment: CDR1 SGHTA and CDR2 FQGNSA. Trimming at V came to 5 bases and at J to 11 bases, leaving 7 bases not matched to a gene. The CDR3 is 12 residues long. The CDR3 region has the DNA TGTGCCAGCAGCCAAACTTGGACTAGGCAGTATTTT. Translation gives CASSQTWTRQYF.

The rearrangement joins TRBV10-3 to TRBJ2-1; D possibly corresponds to TRBD2 (6 bases). CDR3 length: 14 residues. The ends were cut back, 8 bases at V and 0 bases at J, with 11 bases in the middle. Germline CDR1 is ENHRY and CDR2 is SYGVKD. The CDR3 bases are TGTGCCATCGGGTCGGGAGTCTCCTACAATGAGCAGTTCTTC. Translation gives CAIGSGVSYNEQFF.

The chain employs TRBV19 and TRBJ1-2, with TRBD1 identical over 8 bases. The length of the CDR3 is 17 residues. J was trimmed by 0 bases and V by 6 bases; bases with no gene match: 12. In germline, CDR1 is LNHDA, CDR2 SQIVND (reference sequence). The CDR3 bases are TGTGCCAGTAGGCCGCTTGGACAGGGAGACTCTAACTATGGCTACACCTTC. Amino acids: CASRPLGQGDSNYGYTF.

The V gene is TRBV19, the J gene TRBJ1-1, with unresolved D. The germline V and J ends were trimmed by 5 bases and 1 base, with 5 bases remaining between them. There are 12 residues in the CDR3. From germline, CDR1 is LNHDA and CDR2 SQIVND (reference sequence). In nucleotides, the CDR3 is TGTGCCAGTAGTCCCGGGAACACTGAAGCTTTCTTT. Translated: CASSPGNTEAFF.

This clone appeared a single time. Different DNA sequences within this sample yield the same CDR3. V usage is TRBV4-3 and J usage is TRBJ2-3, with 10 nucleotides matching TRBD2. The CDR3 totals 16 residues. Germline values: CDR1 LGHNA, CDR2 YSLEER. J was trimmed by 4 bases and V by 0 bases; bases with no gene match: 4. The CDR3 sequence is CASSQDLAGVADTQYF. In nucleotides, the CDR3 is TGCGCCAGCAGCCAAGATCTAGCGGGAGTAGCAGATACGCAGTATTTT.

This clone was seen only once. The chain combines TRBV6-4 with TRBJ2-5; D ambiguous. The length of the CDR3 is 15 residues. Trimming removed 0 bases at V and 5 bases at J, with 13 bases between. The germline V gene has CDR1 MRHNA and CDR2 SNTAGT. This CDR3 is CASSDSKFLRETQYF. DNA for the CDR3: TGTGCCAGCAGTGACTCGAAATTTCTCCGGGAGACCCAGTACTTC.

J is TRBJ1-3 and V is TRBV2; TRBD1 agrees at 8 bases. Germline CDR1 is SNHLY and CDR2 is FYNNEI. The CDR3 covers 15 residues. Losses at the gene ends were 4 bases for V and 7 bases for J; bases not matched to a gene: 9. The CDR3, as DNA: TGTGCCAGCAGTGGGGGACAGGAATGGGGGAACACCATATATTTT. It encodes CASSGGQEWGNTIYF.

This clone was observed a few times. The rearrangement links TRBV5-8 to TRBJ1-1; D is possibly TRBD1 (5 bases). CDR1 and CDR2 from the germline V gene are SGHTS and YDEGEE. CDR3 size: 13 residues. Trimming pared 3 bases from V and 5 bases from J, leaving 11 bases between. Here the CDR3 reads CASSWGVWTEAFF. CDR3 coding DNA: TGTGCCAGCAGCTGGGGGGTTTGGACTGAAGCTTTCTTT.

The chain uses TRBV4-1 and TRBJ2-7; D is undetermined. Germline CDR1 reads MGHRA; CDR2 reads YSYEKL. This CDR3 spans 13 amino acids. The ends were cut back, 3 bases at V and 0 bases at J, with 6 bases in the middle. CDR3 protein: CASSQTSSYEQYF. The CDR3 region has the DNA TGCGCCAGCAGCCAGACAAGCTCCTACGAGCAGTACTTC.

The genes are TRBV28 and TRBJ2-1, with a possible D match to TRBD2 (7 bases). The germline V and J ends were trimmed by 6 bases and 7 bases, with 16 bases remaining between them. The CDR3 covers 14 residues. Germline lookup yields CDR1 MDHEN and CDR2 SYDVKM. As DNA, the CDR3 is TGTGCCAGCAGGGCGCCGGGGGGCAAAAATGAGCAGTTCTTC. Its translation is CASRAPGGKNEQFF.

This chain joins TRBV27 and TRBJ1-1; TRBD1 agrees at 8 bases. V trimming: 4 bases; J trimming: 8 bases; junction bases outside the gene matches: 12. The CDR3 sequence is 15 residues long. CDR1 is MNHEY, CDR2 SMNVEV, per germline (reference sequence). The CDR3 DNA sequence: TGTGCCAGCAGTTCCCGGACAGGGAGACGCCTGGAAGCTTTCTTT. It yields the protein CASSSRTGRRLEAFF.

This clone has a handful of counts. V and J are TRBV11-2 and TRBJ2-5; 7 positions match TRBD1. The CDR3 is made up of 14 amino acids. V was clipped by 5 bases and J by 4 bases; unmatched bases: 7. Germline-derived CDR1 and CDR2 are SGHAT and FQNNGV. The CDR3 region has the DNA TGTGCCAGCAGCCCCGGGGCAGGGGGAGAGACCCAGTACTTC. Amino acid sequence: CASSPGAGGETQYF.